These T cell receptor beta chains were read from a single sample in a study of Tregs in tolerant kidney transplant recipients. Profiling relied on immunoSEQ multiplex PCR, and the TCRdb table lists in-frame clones only, not all of them. This sample yields 62,000 or so clones, of which 95% to 98% are seen a single time; 0.3% to 0.35% belongs to the top ten. The source was Tregs from blood, collected before the transplant. Receptors were obtained from a human donor who received a combined kidney and bone marrow transplant. CDR3s include the opening cysteine and the closing phenylalanine or tryptophan. The order of the fields is clone size, D gene, J gene, V gene, CDR3 DNA, CDR3 protein. A D gene is named only where the DNA matches it firmly. Clone size is stated in some rows and not others, as once, few, many or a class when expanded.

>once|-|TRBJ1-4|TRBV7-8
TGTGCCAGCAGCTTCACAGGGAGTCGTGTGGCTAATGAAAAACTGTTTTTT
CASSFTGSRVANEKLFF
>few|-|TRBJ2-7|TRBV13
TGTGCCAGCAGCTTCCGCGGGGCTTATGAGGAGGAGCAGTACTTC
CASSFRGAYEEEQYF
>-|TRBD1|TRBJ2-5|TRBV27
TGTGCCAGCAGATCGACAGGGGTTCCACTAACCCAAGAGACCCAGTACTTC
CASRSTGVPLTQETQYF
>-|TRBD2|TRBJ2-5|TRBV19
TGTGCCACCTCGTCCGGGACTAGCGGGGTAGAGACCCAGTACTTC
CATSSGTSGVETQYF
>-|-|TRBJ1-2|TRBV5-1
TGCGCCAGCAGCTTGGCCCCTACTAACTATGGCTACACCTTC
CASSLAPTNYGYTF
>-|-|TRBJ1-2|TRBV7-8
TGTGCCAGCAGCCCCGCTCACTCAGGGTATGGCTACACCTTC
CASSPAHSGYGYTF
>few|TRBD2|TRBJ2-1|TRBV7-6
TGTGCCAGCAGCTTAGTCCCTAGCGGGATTAACAATGAGCAGTTCTTC
CASSLVPSGINNEQFF
>-|-|TRBJ1-1|TRBV5-1
TGCGCCAGCAGCTTGTTCGGTAGGAACACTGAAGCTTTCTTT
CASSLFGRNTEAFF
>-|-|TRBJ2-1|TRBV5-4
TGTGCCAGCAGCCCAGGACAGCCCAACAATGAGCAGTTCTTC
CASSPGQPNNEQFF
>-|TRBD2|TRBJ2-1|TRBV7-3
TGTGCCAGCAGCCAAACTAGCGGCGGGATCAATGAGCAGTTCTTC
CASSQTSGGINEQFF
>-|-|TRBJ2-2|TRBV19
TGTGCCAGTAGTACCCCTACAGGGACCGGGGAGCTGTTTTTT
CASSTPTGTGELFF
>-|-|TRBJ2-2|TRBV11-3
TGTGCCAGCAGCTTATACGGGTCCACCGGGGAGCTGTTTTTT
CASSLYGSTGELFF
>-|TRBD1|TRBJ1-3|TRBV5-5
TGTGCCAGCAGCTTGGGAGGGGGCAGACAAATTTCTGGAAACACCATATATTTT
CASSLGGGRQISGNTIYF
>-|-|TRBJ1-2|TRBV19
TGTGCCAGTCACCGGGTCGAGTATGGCTACACCTTC
CASHRVEYGYTF
>-|-|TRBJ1-1|TRBV20-1
TGCAGTGCTAGGGGAGTTGGACCAGCTTTCTTT
CSARGVGPAFF
>-|TRBD2|TRBJ2-3|TRBV7-3
TGTGCCAGCAGCCCCGGGGGGATAACAGATACGCAGTATTTT
CASSPGGITDTQYF
>-|TRBD2|TRBJ2-1|TRBV9
TGTGCCAGCGGCCCCCTGGGGGGGGGCTACAATGAGCAGTTCTTC
CASGPLGGGYNEQFF